This TCR beta chain was found in a study of OX40 agonist ivuxolimab in advanced cancers. Regarding the study in general: Ivuxolimab was an agonistic, fully human IgG2 monoclonal antibody directed against OX40 (CD134), a costimulatory receptor. Intravenous ivuxolimab was administered to patients every 2 weeks at six dose levels: 0.01, 0.1, 0.3, 1.5, 3 and 10 mg/kg. Of the approximately 50 dose-escalation patients, hepatocellular carcinoma was present in about 20, melanoma in roughly 15, renal cell carcinoma in 9 and head and neck cancer in 9. In the dose-escalation cohort, 82.7% of patients were male, and the mean age was approximately 60 years, with a range of 23 to 79. Patients were allowed to have had prior anti-PD-1, anti-PD-L1 or anti-CTLA-4 therapy, and more than 30% of the dose-escalation patients had previously received checkpoint inhibitors. Partial responses were achieved by three dose-escalation patients, of whom one had hepatocellular carcinoma and two had cutaneous melanoma. The purpose of peripheral TCRbeta sequencing was to test whether ivuxolimab changed TCR sequence diversity and led to clonal T-cell expansion. The paper reports the monotherapy dose-escalation portion (N ≈ 50 patients) of the phase I ivuxolimab trial.

Turning to this clone: Its antigen remains unidentified. Per-nucleotide qualities are absent, and no much larger clonotype sits a single base away.

CDR1 and CDR2 were assigned from the germline V gene as SGHTA and FQGTGA. From its cysteine to its phenylalanine, the CDR3 spans 14 amino acids. CDR3 DNA is the only sequence kept; it has 42 bases, read in frame from the first base. V and J are trimmed by 4 bases and 7 bases, and the gene matches miss 6 bases of the junction. The research as a whole found: Partial responders in the 0.1-3.0 mg/kg groups had among the lowest normalized peripheral clonal expansion, especially among CD8+ T cells. At doses of 0.1 to 3.0 mg/kg, clonal expansion of both CD4+ and CD8+ blood T cells was observed from baseline to week 6. After ivuxolimab, expanded clones were on average more numerous among CD8+ T cells than among CD4+ T cells. The antigen specificity of the peripheral T cells that underwent clonal expansion was not determined. Low levels of normalized T-cell clonal expansion were also seen in some patients who did not respond.

To sequence the TCRbeta CDR3 region, genomic DNA was isolated from the sorted cells. The immunoSEQ Assay was used to sequence the TCRbeta CDR3 regions. TCRdb mirrors the immuneACCESS table, restricted to in-frame sequences. Some clones are absent from its copies; in checked studies, under half trace to an unresolved V gene, and the reason for the others is unknown. The sample table holds about 76,000 clones, of which 80% to 90% were seen once. Of the sample, less than 6% falls within the top ten clones. The trial excluded patients who had a history of autoimmune disease or who were on systemic immunosuppression. In every dose cohort, peripheral blood was drawn for TCR sequencing at baseline, cycle 4 day 1, and cycle 7 day 1. Samples were obtained from an open-label, multicenter, first-in-human phase I dose-escalation trial of ivuxolimab. Adults with locally advanced or metastatic head and neck squamous cell, hepatocellular, melanoma or renal cell carcinoma were enrolled in the trial. Before TCR sequencing, CD4+ and CD8+ T cells were separately sorted from peripheral blood.

The sequences come from CD4+ or CD8+ T cells sorted from blood, collected in a trial of the OX40 agonist ivuxolimab. In this chain, TRBV7-3 is recombined with TRBJ2-1; TRBD1 matches 8 bases in the middle. The receptor's source is an adult with an advanced solid tumor such as melanoma, head and neck, liver or kidney cancer. The sequenced DNA is TGTGCCAGCAGCTCCGGACAGGGTGGAAATGAGCAGTTCTTC. The encoded protein is CASSSGQGGNEQFF.